This T cell receptor (beta chain) was found in a study of blood T cells in healthy people across ages. Study-wide findings and caveats: Roughly linearly, TCR beta diversity per million T cells fell as age increased. Since the PBMCs were unsorted, naive and antigen-experienced cells could not be conclusively compared.

This clonotype was seen a few times. Its antigen remains unidentified. The V and J ends lost 6 bases and 5 bases, in that order; junction bases with no gene match: 8. Germline assignment: CDR1 MNHEY and CDR2 SMNVEV (reference sequence). CDR3 length equals 14 residues. Using a J-beta primer mix together with a sample-barcoded 5' primer, a second PCR was run for roughly 7 to 12 cycles. Samples each returned at least 2.5 million CDR3-containing paired-end reads. MiXCR, applied by TCRdb to the 5' RACE reads, yields one record per CDR3 protein. This table holds about 1,000,000 distinct CDR3 sequences, 45% found once.

The origin of this receptor is a woman in her sixties or seventies in good health. Sequenced sample: blood. The rearrangement uses TRBV27 and TRBJ2-3; 7 nucleotides line up with TRBD2. The CDR3 loop reads CASSMGGPGDTQYF. The CDR3 nucleotides read TGTGCCAGCAGCATGGGAGGGCCGGGAGATACGCAGTATTTT.